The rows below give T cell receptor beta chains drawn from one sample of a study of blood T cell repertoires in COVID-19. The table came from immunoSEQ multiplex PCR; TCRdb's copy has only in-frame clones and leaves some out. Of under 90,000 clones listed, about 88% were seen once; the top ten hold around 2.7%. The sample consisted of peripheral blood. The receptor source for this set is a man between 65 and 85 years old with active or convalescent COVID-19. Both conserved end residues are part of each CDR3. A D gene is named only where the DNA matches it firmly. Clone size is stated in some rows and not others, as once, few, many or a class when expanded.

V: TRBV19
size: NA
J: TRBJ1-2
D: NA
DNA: TGTGCCAGTAGTATATCTTCCTATGGCTACACCTTC
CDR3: CASSISSYGYTF

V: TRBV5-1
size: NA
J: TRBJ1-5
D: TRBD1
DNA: TGCGCCAGCAGCTTGCGCGGGTTCCGGGACAGGGGGCATAGCAATCAGCCCCAGCATTTT
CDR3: CASSLRGFRDRGHSNQPQHF

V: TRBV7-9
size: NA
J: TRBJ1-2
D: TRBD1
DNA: TGTGCCAGCAGCTTAGCGCTAACAGGGGGTCCTTCAAGCTATGGCTACACCTTC
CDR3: CASSLALTGGPSSYGYTF

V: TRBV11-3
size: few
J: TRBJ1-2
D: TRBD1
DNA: TGTGCCAGCAGATCACAGGGGATCTATGGCTACACCTTC
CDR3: CASRSQGIYGYTF

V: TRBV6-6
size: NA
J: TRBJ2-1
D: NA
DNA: TGTGCCAGCAGTTACTCCGTGTGGGGCCGGAATGAGCAGTTCTTC
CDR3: CASSYSVWGRNEQFF

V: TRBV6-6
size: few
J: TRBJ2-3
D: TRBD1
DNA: TGTGCCAGCAGGAAACAGGGGACAGGCGGTACAGATACGCAGTATTTT
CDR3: CASRKQGTGGTDTQYF

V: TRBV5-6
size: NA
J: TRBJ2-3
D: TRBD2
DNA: TGTGCCAGCAGCCCAGCGGGATCCAAATTGAGCACAGATACGCAGTATTTT
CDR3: CASSPAGSKLSTDTQYF

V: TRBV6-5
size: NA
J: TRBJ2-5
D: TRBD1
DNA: TGTGCCAGCAGTAACAGACAGGGGGCTATCGGGACCCAGTACTTC
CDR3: CASSNRQGAIGTQYF

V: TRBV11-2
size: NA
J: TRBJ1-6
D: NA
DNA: TGTGCCAGCAGCTTAGAGGGCTCTCTGGCTTCACCCCTCCACTTT
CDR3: CASSLEGSLASPLHF

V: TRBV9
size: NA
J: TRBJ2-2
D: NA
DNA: TGTGCCAGCAGCGTCCTACAGGGAACCGGGGAGCTGTTTTTT
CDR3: CASSVLQGTGELFF

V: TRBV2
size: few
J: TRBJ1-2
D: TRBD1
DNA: TGTGCCAGCAGGTCGGACAGGGGGTCAGGTGGCTACACCTTC
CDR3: CASRSDRGSGGYTF

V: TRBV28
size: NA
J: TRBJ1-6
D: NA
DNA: TGTGCCAGCATTAAGGGAGGGGTATATTCACCCCTCCACTTT
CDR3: CASIKGGVYSPLHF

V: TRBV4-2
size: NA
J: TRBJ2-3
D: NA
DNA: TGTGCCAGCAGCCTAAGGACTCAGGACTCAGATACGCAGTATTTT
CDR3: CASSLRTQDSDTQYF

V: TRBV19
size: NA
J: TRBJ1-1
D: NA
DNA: TGTGCCAGTAGTGCACTCGCCGCGAACACTGAAGCTTTCTTT
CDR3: CASSALAANTEAFF

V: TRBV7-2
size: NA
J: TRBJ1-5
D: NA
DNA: TGTGCCAGCAGCTATCGGACAGCCAACAATCAGCCCCAGCATTTT
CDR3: CASSYRTANNQPQHF

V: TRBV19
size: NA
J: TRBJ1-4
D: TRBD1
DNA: TGTGCCAGTAGTATCTCTGGCAGGGGGCTAGGTGAAAAACTGTTTTTT
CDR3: CASSISGRGLGEKLFF

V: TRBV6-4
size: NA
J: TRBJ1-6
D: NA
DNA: TGTGCCAGCAGTAACGGGGGGGCCTCACCCCTCCACTTT
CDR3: CASSNGGASPLHF

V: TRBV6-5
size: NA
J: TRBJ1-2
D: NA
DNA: TGTGCCAGCAGTTTTGGACAGTATGGCTACACCTTC
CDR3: CASSFGQYGYTF

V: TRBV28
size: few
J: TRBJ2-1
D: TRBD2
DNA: TGTGCCAGCAGTTCATGGACTAGCGGGACAGACAATGAGCAGTTCTTC
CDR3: CASSSWTSGTDNEQFF

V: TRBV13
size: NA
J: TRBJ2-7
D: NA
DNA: TGTGCCAGCAGCCCCTCCTCGGGCTACGAGCAGTACTTC
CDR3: CASSPSSGYEQYF

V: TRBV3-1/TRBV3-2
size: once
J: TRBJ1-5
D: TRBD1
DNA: TGTGCCAGCAGCCAAGGGGCAGGGGGAGGTAATCAGCCCCAGCATTTT
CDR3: CASSQGAGGGNQPQHF

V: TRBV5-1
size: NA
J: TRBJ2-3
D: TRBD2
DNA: TGCGCCAGCAGCCCCCGACTAGCGAGAGATACGCAGTATTTT
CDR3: CASSPRLARDTQYF

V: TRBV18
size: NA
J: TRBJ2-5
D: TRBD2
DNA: TGTGCCAGCTCTTTCGCGGGGACTAAACAAGAGACCCAGTACTTC
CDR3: CASSFAGTKQETQYF

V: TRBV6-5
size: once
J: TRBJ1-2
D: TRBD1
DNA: TGTGCCAGCACCCGGACAGGGGCGGGTGGCTACACCTTC
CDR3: CASTRTGAGGYTF

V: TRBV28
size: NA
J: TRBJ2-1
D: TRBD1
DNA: TGTGCCAGCAGTTTATCGGGACAGGGAGGTTACAATGAGCAGTTCTTC
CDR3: CASSLSGQGGYNEQFF

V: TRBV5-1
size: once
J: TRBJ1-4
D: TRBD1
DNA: TGCGCCAGCAGCAAGGACAGGGGGCAAACAACTAATGAAAAACTGTTTTTT
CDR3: CASSKDRGQTTNEKLFF

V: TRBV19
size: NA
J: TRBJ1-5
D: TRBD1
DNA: TGTGCCAGTAAATCCGGGACAGGGTTCAATCAGCCCCAGCATTTT
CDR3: CASKSGTGFNQPQHF

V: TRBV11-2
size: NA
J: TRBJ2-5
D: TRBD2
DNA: TGTGCTGGGAACGAGCGGGGCAGCGCTAAAGAGACCCAGTACTTC
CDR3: CAGNERGSAKETQYF

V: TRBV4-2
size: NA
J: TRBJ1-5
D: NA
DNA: TGTGCCAGCAGCCAAGCCAGGGATCAGCCCCAGCATTTT
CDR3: CASSQARDQPQHF

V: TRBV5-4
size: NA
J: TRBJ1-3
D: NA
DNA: TGTGCCAGCAGCTTGGCCGGCTCTGGAAACACCATATATTTT
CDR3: CASSLAGSGNTIYF

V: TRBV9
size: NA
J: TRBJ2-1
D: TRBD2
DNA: TGTGCCAGCAGCATTTCCGGGACTAGTTACAATGAGCAGTTCTTC
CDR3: CASSISGTSYNEQFF

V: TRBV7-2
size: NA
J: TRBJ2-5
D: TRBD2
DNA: TGTGCCAGCAGCCCTAGCGGGGGGGCCTCAGAGACCCAGTACTTC
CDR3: CASSPSGGASETQYF

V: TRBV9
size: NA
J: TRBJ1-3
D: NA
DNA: TGTGCCAGCAGCGAAGGGGCGGTTACTGGAAACACCATATATTTT
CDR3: CASSEGAVTGNTIYF

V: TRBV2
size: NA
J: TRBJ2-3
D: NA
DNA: TGTGCCAGCAGCCCTCAGGGGACAGATACGCAGTATTTT
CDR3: CASSPQGTDTQYF

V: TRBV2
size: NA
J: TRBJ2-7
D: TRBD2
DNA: TGTGCCAGCAGCTTTAGACTAGCGGTTAGCTACGAGCAGTACTTC
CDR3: CASSFRLAVSYEQYF

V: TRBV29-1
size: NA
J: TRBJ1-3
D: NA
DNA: TGCAGCGCTTTGGGCCCAGGGGCCAGCTCTGGAAACACCATATATTTT
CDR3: CSALGPGASSGNTIYF

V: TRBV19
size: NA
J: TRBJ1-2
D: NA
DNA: TGTGCCAGTAAGGGAGTTGTAGGGTATGGCTACACCTTC
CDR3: CASKGVVGYGYTF

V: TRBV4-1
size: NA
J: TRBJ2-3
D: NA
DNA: TGCGCCAGCAGCCAAACAGGAGATACGCAGTATTTT
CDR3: CASSQTGDTQYF

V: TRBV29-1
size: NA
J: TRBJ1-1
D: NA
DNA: TGCAGCGTCCCGCCCCCAACGGGACAAAAGATGGCTTTCTTT
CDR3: CSVPPPTGQKMAFF

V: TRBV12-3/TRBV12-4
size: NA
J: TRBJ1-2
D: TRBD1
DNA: TGTGCCAGCAGTCTCGGACAGGGTTATGGCTACACCTTC
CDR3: CASSLGQGYGYTF

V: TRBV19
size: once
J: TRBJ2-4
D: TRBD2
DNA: TGTGCCAGTAGTATGCTCGGGACTAGCGGCCTAGCCAAAAACATTCAGTACTTC
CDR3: CASSMLGTSGLAKNIQYF

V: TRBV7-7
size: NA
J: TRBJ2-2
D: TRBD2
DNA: TGTGCCAGCAGACGGACTAGCTCCGCCGGGGAGCTGTTTTTT
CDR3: CASRRTSSAGELFF

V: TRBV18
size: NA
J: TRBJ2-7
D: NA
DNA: TGTGCCAGCTCACTTGCGGATGGCGAGCAGTACTTC
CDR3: CASSLADGEQYF

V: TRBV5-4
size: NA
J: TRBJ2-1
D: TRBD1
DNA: TGTGCCAGCAGCCGGGGACAGGGCCGGGGGAATGAGCAGTTCTTC
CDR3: CASSRGQGRGNEQFF

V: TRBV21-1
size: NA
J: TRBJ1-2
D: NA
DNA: TGTGCCAGCAGCAAACCCCTAGGTGGCTATGGCTACACCTTC
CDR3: CASSKPLGGYGYTF

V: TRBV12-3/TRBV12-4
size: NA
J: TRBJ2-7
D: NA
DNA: TGTGCCAGCAGTTTACCGGGGAGCGAGCAGTACTTC
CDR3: CASSLPGSEQYF

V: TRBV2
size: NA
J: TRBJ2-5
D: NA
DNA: TGTGCCAGCGCGACACTCCCAGAGACCCAGTACTTC
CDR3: CASATLPETQYF

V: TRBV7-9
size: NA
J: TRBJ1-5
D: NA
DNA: TGTGCCAGCAGCTTCGGCGGTCAGCCCCAGCATTTT
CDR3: CASSFGGQPQHF

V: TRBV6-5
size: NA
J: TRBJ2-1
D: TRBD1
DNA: TGTGCCAGCAGCAAGACAGGGGGCGAAGGGAATGAGCAGTTCTTC
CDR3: CASSKTGGEGNEQFF

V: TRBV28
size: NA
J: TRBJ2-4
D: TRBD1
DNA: TGTGCCAGCAGTCCCGGGACAGCACTTAAAAACATTCAGTACTTC
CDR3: CASSPGTALKNIQYF

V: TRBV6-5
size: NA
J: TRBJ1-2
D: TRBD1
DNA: TGTGCCAGCAGTTCAGGACAGGGGGTGAACTATGGCTACACCTTC
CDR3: CASSSGQGVNYGYTF

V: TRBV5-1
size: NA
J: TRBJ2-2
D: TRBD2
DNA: TGCGCCAGCAGCGCGACTAGCGGAAACACCGGGGAGCTGTTTTTT
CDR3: CASSATSGNTGELFF

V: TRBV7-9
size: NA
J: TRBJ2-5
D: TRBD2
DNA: TGTGCCAGCAGCTTTAGGGGTTTGGCTAGCGGGACCCAAGAGACCCAGTACTTC
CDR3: CASSFRGLASGTQETQYF

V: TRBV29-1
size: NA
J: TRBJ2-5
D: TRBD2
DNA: TGCAGCGTTGAAGGGGTTAGCGGGAGGCGGCAAGAGACCCAGTACTTC
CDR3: CSVEGVSGRRQETQYF

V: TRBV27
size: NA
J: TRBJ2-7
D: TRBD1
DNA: TGTGCCAGCAGTTTATCGACAGGGACCTACGAGCAGTACTTC
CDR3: CASSLSTGTYEQYF

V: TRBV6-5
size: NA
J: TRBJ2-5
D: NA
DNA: TGTGCCAGCACCCGAATAGCTCGGGTTGAGGAGACCCAGTACTTC
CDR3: CASTRIARVEETQYF

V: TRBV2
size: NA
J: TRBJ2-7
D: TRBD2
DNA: TGTGCCAGCAGTTCTGGACTAGCGGGGGGCAAGCAGTACTTC
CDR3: CASSSGLAGGKQYF

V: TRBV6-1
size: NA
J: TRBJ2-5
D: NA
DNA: TGTGCCAGCAGTGAAAGTTCTTGGGCCCTCCAAGAGACCCAGTACTTC
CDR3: CASSESSWALQETQYF

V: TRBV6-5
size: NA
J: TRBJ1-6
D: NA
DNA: TGTGCCAGCAGTTCCCGGCAGGGGATGAATTCACCCCTCCACTTT
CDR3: CASSSRQGMNSPLHF

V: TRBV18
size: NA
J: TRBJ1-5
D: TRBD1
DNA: TGTGCCAGCTCACTAGACAGGGAGGCTCAGCCCCAGCATTTT
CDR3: CASSLDREAQPQHF